Listed here are 8 T cell receptor beta chains from one sample, sequenced in a study of blood T cell repertoires in COVID-19. Sequencing used immunoSEQ multiplex PCR; TCRdb keeps in-frame clones, though not all of them. The table includes about 220,000 clones, roughly 88% detected once. The source material was peripheral blood. Receptors were obtained from a man aged 50-59 years with active or convalescent COVID-19.

The gene calls are TRBV4-1 and TRBJ2-1; the match to TRBD1 covers 9 bases. From germline, CDR1 is MGHRA and CDR2 YSYEKL. CDR3 size: 20 residues. After removal of 4 bases from V and 8 bases from J, the junction contained 24 bases not matched to a gene. In DNA form, the CDR3 reads TGCGCCAGCAGCCTTACCCCCGGACAGGGGATTAGTAGGCGGCTATATGAGCAGTTCTTC. Protein: CASSLTPGQGISRRLYEQFF.

V is TRBV11-2 and J is TRBJ2-7; possible D gene TRBD2, 6 bases. With 4 bases removed from V and 4 bases from J, the gap between germline ends came to 14 bases. Germline CDR1 is SGHAT and CDR2 is FQNNGV. The length of the CDR3 is 14 residues. The CDR3 DNA sequence: TGTGCCAGCAGCTCACGGAGGGCCGTTTACGAGCAGTACTTC. It specifies CASSSRRAVYEQYF. The full variable domain, in which reference TRBV11-2 and TRBJ2-7 provide the parts outside the CDR3, is EAGVAQSPRYKIIEKRQSVAFWCNPISGHATLYWYQQILGQGPKLLIQFQNNGVVDDSQLPKDRFSAERLKGVDSTLKIQPAKLEDSAVYLCASSSRRAVYEQYFGPGTRLTVT.

This clone has only a few counts. The rearrangement joins TRBV27 to TRBJ2-1; 15 bases line up with TRBD2. The germline gives CDR1 MNHEY, CDR2 SMNVEV (reference sequence). V shed 1 base and J 3 bases; nucleotides not matched to a gene: 4. The CDR3 sequence is 18 residues long. CDR3 amino acids: CASSLFGLAGGFYNEQFF. In DNA, the CDR3 is TGTGCCAGCAGTTTATTTGGACTAGCGGGGGGGTTCTACAATGAGCAGTTCTTC.

J is TRBJ1-1 and V is TRBV7-9; weak D call: TRBD1 (6 bases). The CDR3 is 14 residues long. Germline V CDR1 and CDR2: SEHNR, FQNEAQ (reference sequence). Trimming took off 7 bases at V and 0 bases at J, with 12 bases between the two ends. CDR3 sequence reads: CASTHWGLNTEAFF. For the CDR3, the DNA is TGTGCCAGCACCCATTGGGGGCTGAACACTGAAGCTTTCTTT.

The chain has TRBV11-2 and TRBJ2-5, with a possible D match to TRBD2 (6 bases). V lost 1 base to trimming and J lost 3 bases, with 12 bases between them. The CDR3 totals 15 residues. Germline CDR1 SGHAT, CDR2 FQNNGV. In DNA form, the CDR3 reads TGTGCCAGCAGCTTAGGGGCTATAGCGGAAGAGACCCAGTACTTC. Translating gives CASSLGAIAEETQYF.

CDR3 DNA sequence: TGTGCCAGCAGCTCCCTAGCGGGAGTGACGAACACCGGGGAGCTGTTTTTT. Its protein is CASSSLAGVTNTGELFF. The rearrangement joins TRBV7-8 to TRBJ2-2, with TRBD2 matching 10 bases. The germline V gene encodes CDR1 SGHVS and CDR2 FQNEAQ. This CDR3 comprises 17 residues. V lost 4 bases and J lost 0; bases outside the gene matches: 5.

The chain joins TRBV6-5 to TRBJ2-1, with 9 bases lining up with TRBD1. Trimming at V came to 7 bases and at J to 7 bases, leaving 11 bases not matched to a gene. In germline, CDR1 is MNHEY, CDR2 SVGAGI. This CDR3 has 15 residues. The CDR3 loop is CASNKSGTGKNEQFF. The DNA for the CDR3 is TGTGCCAGCAATAAAAGCGGGACAGGGAAGAATGAGCAGTTCTTC.

The chain uses TRBV18 and TRBJ1-2; 10 nucleotides agree with TRBD1. The V segment lost 2 bases and the J segment 5 bases; nucleotides outside the gene matches: 5. Germline CDR1 reads KGHSH; CDR2 reads LQKENI. The CDR3 has 15 residues. The CDR3 here is CASSPAGQGGYGYTF. DNA for the CDR3: TGTGCCAGCTCACCAGCAGGACAGGGGGGGTATGGCTACACCTTC.